Following are 18 T cell receptor beta chains from one sample sequenced in a study of T cell responses to AZD1222 COVID-19 vaccine. The protocol was immunoSEQ multiplex PCR, while the TCRdb copy is restricted to in-frame clones and leaves out a portion. The table shows fewer than 100,000 clones, with 87% occurring only once. Material: peripheral blood, obtained 28 days after the second AZD1222 dose. All receptors derive from an adult who received the AZD1222 COVID-19 vaccine.

The chain links TRBV7-9 to TRBJ1-2; no definite D call. This CDR3 contains 14 residues. V lost 1 base to trimming and J lost 7 bases, with 13 bases between them. Per the germline V gene, CDR1 is SEHNR and CDR2 is FQNEAQ (reference sequence). The CDR3 nucleotides are TGTGCCAGCAGCTTAGGGGATCCCACCGGTGGCTACACCTTC. Encoded protein: CASSLGDPTGGYTF.

The rearrangement links TRBV12-3 or TRBV12-4 to TRBJ2-7; D might be TRBD2 (7 bases). The length of the CDR3 is 12 residues. The V end was cut by 8 bases, the J end by 3 bases, with 11 bases between. Here the CDR3 DNA reads TGTGCCAGCGGGGGGGCCTTCTACGAGCAGTACTTC. It yields the protein CASGGAFYEQYF.

The chain links TRBV3-1 (or the pseudogene TRBV3-2) to TRBJ1-3; 8 nucleotides agree with TRBD1. This CDR3 is built from 16 residues. Germline V gives CDR1 LGHDT, CDR2 YNNKEL (reference sequence). The junction had 4 bases not matched to a gene; V was cut back by 3 bases and J by 0 bases. The CDR3 region has the DNA TGTGCCAGCAGCCACGGGACAGGCCTCTCTGGAAACACCATATATTTT. Translating it yields CASSHGTGLSGNTIYF.

CDR3 residues: CASNPSGSTGKNIQYF. The CDR3 bases are TGTGCCAGCAACCCCTCAGGCTCGACAGGGAAAAACATTCAGTACTTC. This chain links TRBV7-2 with TRBJ2-4; 7 nucleotides agree with TRBD1. The J segment lost 4 bases and the V segment lost 7 bases, leaving 13 bases of the junction unmatched. This CDR3 comprises 16 residues. The V gene's germline CDR1 is SGHTA and CDR2 FQGNSA.

The chain uses TRBV5-5 and TRBJ1-2; a possible D gene is TRBD1 (6 bases). This CDR3 region has 14 residues. The germline V gene encodes CDR1 SGHKS and CDR2 YYEKEE (reference sequence). Trimming took 0 bases from V and 4 from J, leaving 10 bases between them. The CDR3 DNA follows: TGTGCCAGCAGCTTGGAAGGACAGAGCTATGGCTACACCTTC. It specifies CASSLEGQSYGYTF. The full variable domain, completed using reference TRBV5-5 and TRBJ1-2, is DAGVTQSPTHLIKTRGQQVTLRCSPISGHKSVSWYQQVLGQGPQFIFQYYEKEERGRGNFPDRFSARQFPNYSSELNVNALLLGDSALYLCASSLEGQSYGYTFGSGTRLTVV.

This clone is a singleton in its sample. The chain carries TRBV6-2 or TRBV6-3 and TRBJ1-5; D is ambiguous. From germline, CDR1 is MNHEY and CDR2 SVGEGT. The CDR3 runs 13 residues. Trimming cost V 7 bases and J 1 base, with 8 bases left between them. CDR3 region: CASTPSSNQPQHF. The CDR3 nucleotides read TGTGCCAGCACCCCCAGCAGCAATCAGCCCCAGCATTTT.

The rearrangement links TRBV12-3 or TRBV12-4 to TRBJ2-3; D is perhaps TRBD1 (6 bases). V was cut by 9 bases and J by 3 bases, with 13 bases left in between. The CDR3 runs to 13 residues. DNA of the CDR3: TGTGCCAGTTTAAAAAGGGGGACAGATACGCAGTATTTT. As protein: CASLKRGTDTQYF.

This chain joins TRBV2 and TRBJ1-5; maybe TRBD1 (6 bases). There are 13 residues in the CDR3. V lost 1 base, J lost 5 bases, and 6 bases lay in between. CDR1 SNHLY and CDR2 FYNNEI come from the germline V gene. The CDR3 loop is CASSEGGHQPQHF. Here the CDR3 DNA reads TGTGCCAGCAGTGAAGGGGGGCATCAGCCCCAGCATTTT. The full variable domain, completed using reference TRBV2 and TRBJ1-5, is EPEVTQTPSHQVTQMGQEVILRCVPISNHLYFYWYRQILGQKVEFLVSFYNNEISEKSEIFDDQFSVERPDGSNFTLKIRSTKLEDSAMYFCASSEGGHQPQHFGDGTRLSIL.

V usage is TRBV19 and J usage is TRBJ1-4, with D hard to call. CDR3 length equals 17 residues. CDR1 is LNHDA, CDR2 SQIVND, per germline (reference sequence). The germline V and J ends were trimmed by 3 bases and 7 bases, with 21 bases remaining between them. CDR3 protein: CASSMAPNSVLGEKLFF. CDR3 nucleotide sequence: TGTGCCAGTAGTATGGCCCCAAATTCGGTTTTGGGTGAAAAACTGTTTTTT.

The chain uses TRBV7-3 and TRBJ1-2; D gene ambiguous. Between the trimmed V and J ends, which lost 6 bases and 4 bases, there was a span of 18 bases. The CDR3 extends over 15 amino acids. Per the germline V gene, CDR1 is SGHTA and CDR2 is FQGTGA. CDR3 sequence reads: CASRSDGGSFYGYTF. CDR3 bases: TGTGCCAGCAGGTCTGACGGCGGATCCTTCTATGGCTACACCTTC.

This clone turned up a few times. The rearrangement links TRBV28 to TRBJ2-3; D call uncertain. CDR1 and CDR2 from the germline V gene are MDHEN and SYDVKM. The CDR3 runs 13 residues. Trimming pared 3 bases from V and 4 bases from J, leaving 8 bases between. The CDR3 DNA reads as TGTGCCAGCAGTTTTAATCCCGCAGATACGCAGTATTTT. This codes for CASSFNPADTQYF.

CDR3 sequence reads: CASSLQQGVPGALEQYF. The CDR3 DNA sequence: TGTGCCAGCAGTTTACAACAGGGGGTCCCAGGGGCCCTCGAGCAGTACTTC. The chain is built from TRBV13 and TRBJ2-7, with TRBD1 matching over 8 bases. The trim removed 6 bases at V and 6 bases at J, leaving 19 bases unmatched. This CDR3 has 17 residues. Per germline, CDR1 PRHDT and CDR2 FYEKMQ (reference sequence).

The genes are TRBV19 and TRBJ1-5; D call uncertain. This CDR3 contains 12 residues. Trimming removed 8 bases at V and 5 bases at J, with 10 bases between. Germline V CDR1 and CDR2: LNHDA, SQIVND (reference sequence). The CDR3 protein is CASRFGDQPQHF. The CDR3, as DNA: TGTGCCAGTCGTTTCGGGGATCAGCCCCAGCATTTT.

Points on this clone: One junction end does not reproduce the germline sequence, and a read error may be involved. J is TRBJ2-1 and V is TRBV18; D remains ambiguous. CDR1 and CDR2 (germline): KGHSH, LQKENI. CDR3 size: 16 residues. As DNA, the CDR3 is TGTGCCAGCTCGCCACCCGGCGCCAGCTCCTACAATGAGCAGTTCTTC. Its protein product is CASSPPGASSYNEQFF.

The chain is built from TRBV9 and TRBJ2-1; maybe TRBD1 (6 bases). Trimming took off 9 bases at V and 5 bases at J, with 18 bases between the two ends. The CDR3 is 14 residues long. Germline CDR1 and CDR2: SGDLS and YYNGEE. In DNA form, the CDR3 reads TGTGCCACGACGCGTGGGGGCGACCACAATGAGCAGTTCTTC. This gives the protein CATTRGGDHNEQFF.

The rearrangement links TRBV23-1 to TRBJ1-5; tentative D call: TRBD1 (6 bases). TRBV23-1 is an open reading frame whose function is uncertain. The CDR3 is 19 amino acids. V was pared by 0 bases and J by 0 bases, with 18 bases between. The CDR3 loop reads CASSQSEDSSPYSNQPQHF. The CDR3 DNA reads as TGCGCCAGCAGTCAATCGGAGGACAGCTCTCCCTATAGCAATCAGCCCCAGCATTTT.

The V and J genes are TRBV24-1 and TRBJ1-2; a possible D gene is TRBD1 (5 bases). With 12 bases removed from V and 6 bases from J, the gap between germline ends came to 13 bases. The germline V gene has CDR1 KGHDR and CDR2 SFDVKD. The CDR3 extends over 11 amino acids. The CDR3 region has the DNA TGTGCCGTGACCCAGGGAGATGGCTACACCTTC. It codes for CAVTQGDGYTF.

The rearrangement links TRBV5-1 to TRBJ2-2; D possibly matches TRBD1 or TRBD2 (5 bases each). CDR1 and CDR2 from the germline V gene are SGHRS and YFSETQ. This CDR3 contains 15 residues. V gave up 1 base and J gave up 4 bases, with 11 bases separating them. The CDR3 sequence: CASSLSGGGTGELFF. Written as DNA, the CDR3 is TGCGCCAGCAGCTTGTCTGGGGGTGGCACCGGGGAGCTGTTTTTT.